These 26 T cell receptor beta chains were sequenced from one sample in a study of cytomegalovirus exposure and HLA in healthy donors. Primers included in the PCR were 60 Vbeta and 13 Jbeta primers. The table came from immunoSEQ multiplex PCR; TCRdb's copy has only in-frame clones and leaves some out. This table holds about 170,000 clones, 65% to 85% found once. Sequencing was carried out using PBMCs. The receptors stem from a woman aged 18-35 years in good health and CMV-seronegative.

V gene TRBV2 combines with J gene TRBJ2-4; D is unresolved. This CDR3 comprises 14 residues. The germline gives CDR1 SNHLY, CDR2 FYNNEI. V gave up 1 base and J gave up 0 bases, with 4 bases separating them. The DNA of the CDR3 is TGTGCCAGCAGTGAAGTCTTAGCCAAAAACATTCAGTACTTC. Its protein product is CASSEVLAKNIQYF. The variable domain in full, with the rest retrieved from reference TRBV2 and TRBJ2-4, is EPEVTQTPSHQVTQMGQEVILRCVPISNHLYFYWYRQILGQKVEFLVSFYNNEISEKSEIFDDQFSVERPDGSNFTLKIRSTKLEDSAMYFCASSEVLAKNIQYFGAGTRLSVL.

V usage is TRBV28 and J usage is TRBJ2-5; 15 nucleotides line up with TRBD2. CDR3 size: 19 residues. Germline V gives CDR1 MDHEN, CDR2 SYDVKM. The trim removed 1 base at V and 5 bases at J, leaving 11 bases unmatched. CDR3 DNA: TGTGCCAGCAGTTTATCTCTGGGACTAGCGGGAGGAAGGGAGGAGACCCAGTACTTC. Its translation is CASSLSLGLAGGREETQYF.

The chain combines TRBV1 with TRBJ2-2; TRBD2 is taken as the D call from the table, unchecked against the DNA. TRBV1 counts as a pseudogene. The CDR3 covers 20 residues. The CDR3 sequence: CTSSQDRRGSGKANTGELFF. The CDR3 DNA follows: TGCACCAGCAGCCAAGACCGGCGGGGTAGCGGGAAAGCGAACACCGGGGAGCTGTTTTTT.

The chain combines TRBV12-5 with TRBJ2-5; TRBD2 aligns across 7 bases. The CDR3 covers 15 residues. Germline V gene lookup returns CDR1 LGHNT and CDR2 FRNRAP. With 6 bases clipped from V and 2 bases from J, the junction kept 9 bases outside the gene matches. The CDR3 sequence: CASGPIAGLQETQYF. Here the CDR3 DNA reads TGTGCTAGTGGCCCAATAGCGGGCTTACAAGAGACCCAGTACTTC.

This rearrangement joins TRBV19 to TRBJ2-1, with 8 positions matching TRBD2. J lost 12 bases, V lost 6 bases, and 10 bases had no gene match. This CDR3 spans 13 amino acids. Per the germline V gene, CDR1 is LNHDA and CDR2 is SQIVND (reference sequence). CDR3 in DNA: TGTGCCAGTAGCCAAGGGGCGGGAGGTGGGCAGTTCTTC. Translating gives CASSQGAGGGQFF.

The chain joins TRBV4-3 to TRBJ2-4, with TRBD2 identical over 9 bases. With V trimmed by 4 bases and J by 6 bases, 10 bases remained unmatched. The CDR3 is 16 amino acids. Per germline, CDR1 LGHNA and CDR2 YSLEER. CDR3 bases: TGCGCCAGCAGCCCCCAACCAAGCGGGAGGAGAAACATTCAGTACTTC. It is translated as CASSPQPSGRRNIQYF.

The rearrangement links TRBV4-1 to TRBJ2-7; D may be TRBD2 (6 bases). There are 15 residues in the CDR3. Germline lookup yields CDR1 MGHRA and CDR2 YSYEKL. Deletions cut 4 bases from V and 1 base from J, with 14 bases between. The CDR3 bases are TGCGCCAGCAGCCCCGGGACCCGGGGGTCCTACGAGCAGTACTTC. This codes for CASSPGTRGSYEQYF.

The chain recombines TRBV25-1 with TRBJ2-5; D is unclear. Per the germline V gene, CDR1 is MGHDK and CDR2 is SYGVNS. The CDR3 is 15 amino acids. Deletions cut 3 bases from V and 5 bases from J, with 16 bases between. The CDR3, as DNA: TGTGCCAGCAGTGACCCTCTCGAGTCGTTGGAGACCCAGTACTTC. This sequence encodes CASSDPLESLETQYF.

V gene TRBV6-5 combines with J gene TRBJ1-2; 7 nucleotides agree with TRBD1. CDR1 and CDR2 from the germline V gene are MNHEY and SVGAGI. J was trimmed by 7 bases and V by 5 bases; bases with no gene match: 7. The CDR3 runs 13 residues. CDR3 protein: CASSNTGVAGYTF. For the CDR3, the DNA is TGTGCCAGCAGTAATACAGGGGTTGCTGGCTACACCTTC.

CDR3 sequence (DNA): TGTGCTAGTGGTCTAGGACAGGGGGAGACCCAGTACTTC. It encodes CASGLGQGETQYF. The chain couples TRBV12-5 to TRBJ2-5; TRBD1 matches 9 bases. This CDR3 region has 13 residues. J lost 5 bases, V lost 5 bases, and 3 bases had no gene match. Per the germline V gene, CDR1 is LGHNT and CDR2 is FRNRAP.

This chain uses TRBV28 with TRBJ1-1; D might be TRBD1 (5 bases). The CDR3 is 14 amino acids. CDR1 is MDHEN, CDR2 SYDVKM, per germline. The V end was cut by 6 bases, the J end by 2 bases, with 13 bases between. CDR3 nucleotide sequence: TGTGCCAGCAGCTACAGGTTCTTAAACACTGAAGCTTTCTTT. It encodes CASSYRFLNTEAFF.

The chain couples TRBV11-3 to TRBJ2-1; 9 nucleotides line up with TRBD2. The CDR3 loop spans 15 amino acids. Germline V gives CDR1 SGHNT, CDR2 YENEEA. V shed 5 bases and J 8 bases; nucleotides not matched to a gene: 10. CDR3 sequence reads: CASSPSWPSGDEQFF. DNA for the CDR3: TGTGCCAGCAGCCCCTCTTGGCCTAGCGGGGATGAGCAGTTCTTC. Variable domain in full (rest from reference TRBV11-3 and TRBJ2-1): EAGVVQSPRYKIIEKKQPVAFWCNPISGHNTLYWYLQNLGQGPELLIRYENEEAVDDSQLPKDRFSAERLKGVDSTLKIQPAELGDSAVYLCASSPSWPSGDEQFFGPGTRLTVL.

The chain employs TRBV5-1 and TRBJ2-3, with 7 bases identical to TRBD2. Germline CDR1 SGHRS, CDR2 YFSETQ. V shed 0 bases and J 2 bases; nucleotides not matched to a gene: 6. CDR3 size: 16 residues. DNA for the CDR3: TGCGCCAGCAGCTTGGTGGTACGGGGGGTCACAGATACGCAGTATTTT. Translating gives CASSLVVRGVTDTQYF.

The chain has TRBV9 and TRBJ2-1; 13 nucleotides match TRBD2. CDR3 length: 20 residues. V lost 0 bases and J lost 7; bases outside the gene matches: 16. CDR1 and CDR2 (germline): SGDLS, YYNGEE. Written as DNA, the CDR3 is TGTGCCAGCAGCGTAGAGTCTCTATGGGTGGGACTAGCGGGACGGAATGAGCAGTTCTTC. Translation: CASSVESLWVGLAGRNEQFF.

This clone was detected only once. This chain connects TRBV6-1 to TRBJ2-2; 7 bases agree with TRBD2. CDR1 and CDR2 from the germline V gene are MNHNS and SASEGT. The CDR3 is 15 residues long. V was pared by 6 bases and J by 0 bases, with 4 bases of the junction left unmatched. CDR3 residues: CASRTGTTNTGELFF. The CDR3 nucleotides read TGTGCCAGCAGGACCGGGACTACGAACACCGGGGAGCTGTTTTTT.

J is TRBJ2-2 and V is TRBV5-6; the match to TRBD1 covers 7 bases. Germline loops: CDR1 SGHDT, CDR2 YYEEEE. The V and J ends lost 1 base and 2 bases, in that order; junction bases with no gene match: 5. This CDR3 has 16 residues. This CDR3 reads CASSLLRDSNTGELFF. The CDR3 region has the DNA TGTGCCAGCAGCTTGCTACGGGACAGTAACACCGGGGAGCTGTTTTTT. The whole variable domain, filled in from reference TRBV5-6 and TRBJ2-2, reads DAGVTQSPTHLIKTRGQQVTLRCSPKSGHDTVSWYQQALGQGPQFIFQYYEEEERQRGNFPDRFSGHQFPNYSSELNVNALLLGDSALYLCASSLLRDSNTGELFFGEGSRLTVL.

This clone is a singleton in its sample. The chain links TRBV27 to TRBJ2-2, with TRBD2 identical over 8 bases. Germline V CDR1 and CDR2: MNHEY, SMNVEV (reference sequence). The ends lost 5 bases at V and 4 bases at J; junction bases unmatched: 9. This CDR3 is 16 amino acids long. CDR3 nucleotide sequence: TGTGCCAGCAGTCTCTACGGACTAGCAGTCACCGGGGAGCTGTTTTTT. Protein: CASSLYGLAVTGELFF.

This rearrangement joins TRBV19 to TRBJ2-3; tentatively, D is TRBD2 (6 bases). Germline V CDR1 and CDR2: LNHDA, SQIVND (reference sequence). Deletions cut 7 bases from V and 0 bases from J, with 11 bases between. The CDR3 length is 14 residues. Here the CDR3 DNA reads TGTGCCAGTAACGGCGGGACGAGCACAGATACGCAGTATTTT. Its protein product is CASNGGTSTDTQYF.

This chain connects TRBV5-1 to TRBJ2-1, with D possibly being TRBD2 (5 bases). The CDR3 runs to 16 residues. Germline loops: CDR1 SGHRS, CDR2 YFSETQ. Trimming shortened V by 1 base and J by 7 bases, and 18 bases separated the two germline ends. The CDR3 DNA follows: TGCGCCAGCAGCTTGCGTCCCGAGGGCGCAAGGAATGAGCAGTTCTTC. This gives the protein CASSLRPEGARNEQFF.

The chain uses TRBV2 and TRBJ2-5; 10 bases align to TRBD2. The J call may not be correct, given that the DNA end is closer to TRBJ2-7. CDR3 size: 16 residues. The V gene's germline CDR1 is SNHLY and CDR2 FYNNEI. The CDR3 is CASIFNLAGEKYEQYF. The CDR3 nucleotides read TGTGCCAGCATCTTTAACCTAGCGGGAGAGAAATACGAGCAGTACTTC.

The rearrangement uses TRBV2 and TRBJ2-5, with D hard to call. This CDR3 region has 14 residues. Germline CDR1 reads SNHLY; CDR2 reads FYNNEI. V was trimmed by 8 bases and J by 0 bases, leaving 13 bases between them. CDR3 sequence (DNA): TGTGCCAGCTCTTTGACTCTCAACCAAGAGACCCAGTACTTC. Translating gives CASSLTLNQETQYF.

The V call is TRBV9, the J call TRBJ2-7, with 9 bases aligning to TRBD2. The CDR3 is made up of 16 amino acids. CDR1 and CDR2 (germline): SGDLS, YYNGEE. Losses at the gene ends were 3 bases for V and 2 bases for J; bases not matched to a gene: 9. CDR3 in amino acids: CASSAEGLAGPYEQYF. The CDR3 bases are TGTGCCAGCAGCGCCGAAGGTCTAGCGGGACCCTACGAGCAGTACTTC.

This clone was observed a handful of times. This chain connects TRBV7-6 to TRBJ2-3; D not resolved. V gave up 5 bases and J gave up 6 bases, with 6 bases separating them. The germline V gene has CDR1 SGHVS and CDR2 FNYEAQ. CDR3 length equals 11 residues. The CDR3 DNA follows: TGTGCCAGCAGCCAAGAGGATACGCAGTATTTT. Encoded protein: CASSQEDTQYF.

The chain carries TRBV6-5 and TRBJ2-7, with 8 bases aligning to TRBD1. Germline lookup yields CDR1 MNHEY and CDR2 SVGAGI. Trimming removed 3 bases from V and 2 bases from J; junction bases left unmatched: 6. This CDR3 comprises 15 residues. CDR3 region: CASSYDWDRPYEQYF. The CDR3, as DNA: TGTGCCAGCAGTTATGACTGGGACAGGCCCTACGAGCAGTACTTC.

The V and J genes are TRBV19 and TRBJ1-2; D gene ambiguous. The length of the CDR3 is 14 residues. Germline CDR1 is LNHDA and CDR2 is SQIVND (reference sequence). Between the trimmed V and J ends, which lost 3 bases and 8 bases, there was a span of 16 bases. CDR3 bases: TGTGCCAGTAGTATCCCTCTCCGGTCAGGCGGCTACACCTTC. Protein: CASSIPLRSGGYTF.

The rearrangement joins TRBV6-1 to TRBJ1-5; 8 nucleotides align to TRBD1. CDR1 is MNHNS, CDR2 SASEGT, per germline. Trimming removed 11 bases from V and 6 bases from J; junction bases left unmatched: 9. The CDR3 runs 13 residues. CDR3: CASRGQVGQPQHF. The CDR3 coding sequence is TGTGCCTCCAGGGGGCAGGTCGGTCAGCCCCAGCATTTT.